This is a list of T cell receptor beta chains from one sample in a study of blood T cell repertoires in COVID-19. Assay used: immunoSEQ multiplex PCR; TCRdb lists only in-frame clones, some missing. The sample includes hundreds of thousands of clones, almost 85% of them seen just once. Sequencing was done on a sample of peripheral blood. These receptors originate from a human donor in a cohort sampled during active COVID-19. Each CDR3 is given with its conserved first and last residue. A D gene is named only where the DNA matches it firmly. Where a row states a size, it is once, few, many or the class of an expanded clone; other rows omit it.

clone size: -; J gene: TRBJ2-7; V gene: TRBV6-5; D gene: -; CDR3 DNA: TGTGCCAGCAGTCTTACTTCCTACGAGCAGTACTTC; CDR3 protein: CASSLTSYEQYF
clone size: few; J gene: TRBJ1-5; V gene: TRBV10-2; D gene: TRBD1; CDR3 DNA: TGCGCCAGCAGAGGAACAGGGGCTGCGAATCAGCCCCAGCATTTT; CDR3 protein: CASRGTGAANQPQHF
clone size: -; J gene: TRBJ1-1; V gene: TRBV9; D gene: -; CDR3 DNA: TGTGCCAGCAGCCGCGGGGTCCCCACTGAAGCTTTCTTT; CDR3 protein: CASSRGVPTEAFF
clone size: once; J gene: TRBJ2-6; V gene: TRBV3-1/TRBV3-2; D gene: TRBD1; CDR3 DNA: TGTGCCAGCAGCCCGAGGGGACAGAGCTCTGGGGCCAACGTCCTGACTTTC; CDR3 protein: CASSPRGQSSGANVLTF
clone size: -; J gene: TRBJ2-3; V gene: TRBV7-3; D gene: TRBD2; CDR3 DNA: TGTGCCAGCAGCTCCTACCGGTTAGCGGGGGAGACAGATACGCAGTATTTT; CDR3 protein: CASSSYRLAGETDTQYF
clone size: -; J gene: TRBJ1-4; V gene: TRBV6-6; D gene: -; CDR3 DNA: TGTGCCAGCAGTTATTCTTTCTCTAATGAAAAACTGTTTTTT; CDR3 protein: CASSYSFSNEKLFF
clone size: -; J gene: TRBJ1-5; V gene: TRBV30; D gene: TRBD1; CDR3 DNA: TGTGCCTGGCAGACAGGGAAGAATCAGCCCCAGCATTTT; CDR3 protein: CAWQTGKNQPQHF
clone size: -; J gene: TRBJ2-2; V gene: TRBV27; D gene: -; CDR3 DNA: TGTGCCAGCAGTAAGCGTAGAAACACCGGGGAGCTGTTTTTT; CDR3 protein: CASSKRRNTGELFF
clone size: -; J gene: TRBJ1-5; V gene: TRBV5-6; D gene: -; CDR3 DNA: TGTGCCAGCAGCTCTAGACCTGATCAGCCCCAGCATTTT; CDR3 protein: CASSSRPDQPQHF
clone size: -; J gene: TRBJ1-1; V gene: TRBV19; D gene: -; CDR3 DNA: TGTGCCAGTAGTTGGAGCCGTTACACTGAAGCTTTCTTT; CDR3 protein: CASSWSRYTEAFF
clone size: -; J gene: TRBJ2-2; V gene: TRBV11-2; D gene: -; CDR3 DNA: TGTGCCAGCAGCTTCATTCGGAGTACCGGGGAGCTGTTTTTT; CDR3 protein: CASSFIRSTGELFF
clone size: -; J gene: TRBJ2-5; V gene: TRBV19; D gene: TRBD2; CDR3 DNA: TGTGCCAGTAGTATACTCCAGGGAGGGTTAGAGACCCAGTACTTC; CDR3 protein: CASSILQGGLETQYF
clone size: -; J gene: TRBJ1-1; V gene: TRBV10-3; D gene: -; CDR3 DNA: TGTGCCATCAGTGAGCTCAGGGTTAACACTGAAGCTTTCTTT; CDR3 protein: CAISELRVNTEAFF
clone size: -; J gene: TRBJ2-1; V gene: TRBV5-7; D gene: TRBD2; CDR3 DNA: TGTGCCAGCAGCAACGAGGAACTTAAACTAGCGGGGGAGGCTGAGCAGTTCTTC; CDR3 protein: CASSNEELKLAGEAEQFF
clone size: once; J gene: TRBJ1-2; V gene: TRBV6-5; D gene: -; CDR3 DNA: TGTGCCAGCAGTTACTCTGAGGGTTTAGGCGGCTACACCTTC; CDR3 protein: CASSYSEGLGGYTF
clone size: -; J gene: TRBJ2-3; V gene: TRBV7-2; D gene: TRBD2; CDR3 DNA: TGTGCCAGCAGCTTAGCGCGGTCTAGCGGGGGGGCCCGAAGCACAGATACGCAGTATTTT; CDR3 protein: CASSLARSSGGARSTDTQYF
clone size: -; J gene: TRBJ1-4; V gene: TRBV6-5; D gene: -; CDR3 DNA: TGTGCCAGCAGTTCAGGGGCAACTAATGAAAAACTGTTTTTT; CDR3 protein: CASSSGATNEKLFF
clone size: -; J gene: TRBJ1-5; V gene: TRBV2; D gene: TRBD1; CDR3 DNA: TGTGCCAGCACCCTGACAGGGTTGGATCAGCCCCAGCATTTT; CDR3 protein: CASTLTGLDQPQHF
clone size: -; J gene: TRBJ2-7; V gene: TRBV3-1/TRBV3-2; D gene: TRBD1; CDR3 DNA: TGTGCCAGCAGCCAAGTAGGCAGGGGGCTCGGCGAGCAGTACTTC; CDR3 protein: CASSQVGRGLGEQYF
clone size: -; J gene: TRBJ2-3; V gene: TRBV7-6; D gene: TRBD1; CDR3 DNA: TGTGCCAGCAGCAACCGGGACAGGGCAGATACGCAGTATTTT; CDR3 protein: CASSNRDRADTQYF
clone size: -; J gene: TRBJ1-3; V gene: TRBV19; D gene: -; CDR3 DNA: TGTGCCAGTAGTATTTATGGTTTCAGGGGCGCTGGAAACACCATATATTTT; CDR3 protein: CASSIYGFRGAGNTIYF
clone size: once; J gene: TRBJ1-1; V gene: TRBV29-1; D gene: -; CDR3 DNA: TGCAGCGTTGACAGATCGTCCATGAACACTGAAGCTTTCTTT; CDR3 protein: CSVDRSSMNTEAFF
clone size: -; J gene: TRBJ2-3; V gene: TRBV7-9; D gene: -; CDR3 DNA: TGTGCCAGCAGCTTAGTCCAGAATACGCAGTATTTT; CDR3 protein: CASSLVQNTQYF
clone size: -; J gene: TRBJ1-1; V gene: TRBV12-3/TRBV12-4; D gene: -; CDR3 DNA: TGTGCCAGCAGTCCCCAGGAGAACACTGAAGCTTTCTTT; CDR3 protein: CASSPQENTEAFF
clone size: -; J gene: TRBJ1-1; V gene: TRBV30; D gene: -; CDR3 DNA: TGTGCCTGGAGTACAGGCCCTAACACTGAAGCTTTCTTT; CDR3 protein: CAWSTGPNTEAFF
clone size: -; J gene: TRBJ1-6; V gene: TRBV7-9; D gene: -; CDR3 DNA: TGTGCCAGCAGCTTACAGGGTTGGTCACCCCTCCACTTT; CDR3 protein: CASSLQGWSPLHF
clone size: -; J gene: TRBJ1-2; V gene: TRBV4-1; D gene: TRBD1; CDR3 DNA: TGCGCCAGCAGCCAAGTTAGGACAGGCCTAAACTATGGCTACACCTTC; CDR3 protein: CASSQVRTGLNYGYTF
clone size: -; J gene: TRBJ1-1; V gene: TRBV5-1; D gene: -; CDR3 DNA: TGCGCCAGCAGCTTGGGCGGGAACACTGAAGCTTTCTTT; CDR3 protein: CASSLGGNTEAFF
clone size: -; J gene: TRBJ1-5; V gene: TRBV6-5; D gene: -; CDR3 DNA: TGTGCCAGCAGCGCCAGCGCGAGCAATCAGCCCCAGCATTTT; CDR3 protein: CASSASASNQPQHF
clone size: -; J gene: TRBJ1-1; V gene: TRBV11-2; D gene: TRBD1; CDR3 DNA: TGTGCCAGCAGCTTAGCCCGGGACAGATTCGGTGAAGCTTTCTTT; CDR3 protein: CASSLARDRFGEAFF
clone size: -; J gene: TRBJ1-2; V gene: TRBV4-1; D gene: TRBD1; CDR3 DNA: TGCGCCAGCAGCCAGAAGGACAGGGGGATTAACTATGGCTACACCTTC; CDR3 protein: CASSQKDRGINYGYTF
clone size: -; J gene: TRBJ2-7; V gene: TRBV10-2; D gene: TRBD1; CDR3 DNA: TGCGCCAGCAGTCACAGGGGGCCCCTTTTCTACGAGCAGTACTTC; CDR3 protein: CASSHRGPLFYEQYF
clone size: -; J gene: TRBJ2-7; V gene: TRBV4-1; D gene: TRBD1; CDR3 DNA: TGCGCCAGCAGCCAAGCCGAGACAGGGGGCTACGAGCAGTACTTC; CDR3 protein: CASSQAETGGYEQYF
clone size: -; J gene: TRBJ1-5; V gene: TRBV11-2; D gene: -; CDR3 DNA: TGTGCCAGCAGCTTAGAGGCAGGAATTGAGCCCCAGCATTTT; CDR3 protein: CASSLEAGIEPQHF
clone size: -; J gene: TRBJ1-6; V gene: TRBV2; D gene: -; CDR3 DNA: TGTGCCAGCACCGGCCCTGACAGCTATAATTCACCCCTCCACTTT; CDR3 protein: CASTGPDSYNSPLHF
clone size: -; J gene: TRBJ2-3; V gene: TRBV9; D gene: -; CDR3 DNA: TGTGCCAGCAGCGTAGCTACGGTGAGGGGGGGCAAAGATACGCAGTATTTT; CDR3 protein: CASSVATVRGGKDTQYF
clone size: -; J gene: TRBJ1-2; V gene: TRBV14; D gene: TRBD1; CDR3 DNA: TGTGCCAGCAGCCAAGGGAGACAGGGCATAAACTATGGCTACACCTTC; CDR3 protein: CASSQGRQGINYGYTF
clone size: -; J gene: TRBJ2-2; V gene: TRBV3-1/TRBV3-2; D gene: -; CDR3 DNA: TGTGCCAGCAGCCAAGTACTAATTACCGGGGAGCTGTTTTTT; CDR3 protein: CASSQVLITGELFF
clone size: -; J gene: TRBJ2-1; V gene: TRBV6-5; D gene: TRBD2; CDR3 DNA: TGTGCCCGCAGGGCTGGGGGCGGGGGGGCCAATGAGCAGTTCTTC; CDR3 protein: CARRAGGGGANEQFF
clone size: -; J gene: TRBJ1-2; V gene: TRBV18; D gene: -; CDR3 DNA: TGTGCCAGCTCACCAATTGGCAGATCTAACTATGGCTACACCTTC; CDR3 protein: CASSPIGRSNYGYTF
clone size: -; J gene: TRBJ2-7; V gene: TRBV12-3/TRBV12-4; D gene: TRBD2; CDR3 DNA: TGTGCCAGCAGTGGGGGGGTCTCCTACGAGCAGTACTTC; CDR3 protein: CASSGGVSYEQYF
clone size: -; J gene: TRBJ2-7; V gene: TRBV18; D gene: -; CDR3 DNA: TGTGCCAGCTCACCACCCACTTACGAGCAGTACTTC; CDR3 protein: CASSPPTYEQYF
clone size: -; J gene: TRBJ2-2; V gene: TRBV24-1; D gene: TRBD1; CDR3 DNA: TGTGCCACCAGTGACTCTTACAGGGGAAACACCGGGGAGCTGTTTTTT; CDR3 protein: CATSDSYRGNTGELFF
clone size: -; J gene: TRBJ2-5; V gene: TRBV2; D gene: -; CDR3 DNA: TGTGCCAGCAGTGATTTGGGCCGAGAGACCCAGTACTTC; CDR3 protein: CASSDLGRETQYF
clone size: once; J gene: TRBJ1-2; V gene: TRBV5-4; D gene: TRBD1; CDR3 DNA: TGTGCCAGCAGCTTACCCGGACAGGGTTTTCAGTATGGCTACACCTTC; CDR3 protein: CASSLPGQGFQYGYTF
clone size: few; J gene: TRBJ1-5; V gene: TRBV19; D gene: -; CDR3 DNA: TGTGCCAGTAACACAGGGACTAGCAATCAGCCCCAGCATTTT; CDR3 protein: CASNTGTSNQPQHF
clone size: -; J gene: TRBJ1-1; V gene: TRBV21-1; D gene: -; CDR3 DNA: TGTGCCAGCAGCAGACCGGGACAGGCAGGAATCGAAGCTTTCTTT; CDR3 protein: CASSRPGQAGIEAFF
clone size: -; J gene: TRBJ2-7; V gene: TRBV7-3; D gene: TRBD2; CDR3 DNA: TGTGCCAGCAGCTCCTATCCCGGGACTAGTGCCAACGAGCAGTACTTC; CDR3 protein: CASSSYPGTSANEQYF
clone size: -; J gene: TRBJ1-1; V gene: TRBV6-4; D gene: -; CDR3 DNA: TGTGCCAGCAGACTCGCCCGGAACACTGAAGCTTTCTTT; CDR3 protein: CASRLARNTEAFF
clone size: -; J gene: TRBJ2-3; V gene: TRBV5-1; D gene: TRBD2; CDR3 DNA: TGCGCCAGCGGGGTCAGCGGGGTAGGAGATACGCAGTATTTT; CDR3 protein: CASGVSGVGDTQYF
clone size: -; J gene: TRBJ1-2; V gene: TRBV24-1; D gene: -; CDR3 DNA: TGTGCCACCAGTGAGGGCGACCACGAGAGACTAAGGGGCTACACCTTC; CDR3 protein: CATSEGDHERLRGYTF
clone size: -; J gene: TRBJ2-7; V gene: TRBV7-9; D gene: -; CDR3 DNA: TGTGCCAGCAGCCATTCTACAGGGCGGAACGAGCAGTACTTC; CDR3 protein: CASSHSTGRNEQYF
clone size: once; J gene: TRBJ1-1; V gene: TRBV29-1; D gene: -; CDR3 DNA: TGCAGCGTTCCATCCCTACAGGGTCAGGAAGCTTTCTTT; CDR3 protein: CSVPSLQGQEAFF